This T cell receptor (beta chain) appears in the sequencing data of a study of blood T cell repertoires in COVID-19. On the study more broadly: Spain, Italy and the United States supplied samples that represented acute and convalescent COVID-19. PBMCs, B-cell-depleted T cells, or T cells were the source of the cDNA or gDNA that made up the material.

The length of the CDR3 is 17 residues. Per the germline V gene, CDR1 is MNHEY and CDR2 is SMNVEV (reference sequence). Trimming removed 5 bases from V and 3 bases from J; junction bases left unmatched: 6. Study processing details: Cell counts per sample came from amplifying reference gene primers. Clones were read by immunoSEQ multiplex PCR, and TCRdb kept only the in-frame ones, dropping some. Clonal size and the V and J genes are those of that table, whereas D and trimming came from the DNA. The table lists more than 65,000 clones, more than 70% of them singletons. The sequence was obtained from a woman aged 60-70 years with acute or convalescent COVID-19. The chain combines TRBV27 with TRBJ2-1; 14 bases agree with TRBD2. Specimen: peripheral blood. CDR3 sequence: CASSEPGLAGVYNEQFF. CDR3 bases: TGTGCCAGCAGTGAACCGGGACTAGCGGGGGTCTACAATGAGCAGTTCTTC.